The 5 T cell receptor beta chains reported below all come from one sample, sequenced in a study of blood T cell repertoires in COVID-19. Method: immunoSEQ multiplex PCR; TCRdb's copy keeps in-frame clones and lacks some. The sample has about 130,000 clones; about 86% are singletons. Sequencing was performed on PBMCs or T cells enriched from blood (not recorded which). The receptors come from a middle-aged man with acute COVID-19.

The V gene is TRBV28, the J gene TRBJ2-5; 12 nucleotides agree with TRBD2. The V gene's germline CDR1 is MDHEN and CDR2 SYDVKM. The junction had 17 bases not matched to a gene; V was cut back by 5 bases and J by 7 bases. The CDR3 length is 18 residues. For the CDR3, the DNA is TGTGCCAGCAGTCCAGCTTGGACTAGCGGGGCCGGGGAGGGGACCCAGTACTTC. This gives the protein CASSPAWTSGAGEGTQYF. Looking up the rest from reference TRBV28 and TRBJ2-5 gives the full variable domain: DVKVTQSSRYLVKRTGEKVFLECVQDMDHENMFWYRQDPGLGLRLIYFSYDVKMKEKGDIPEGYSVSREKKERFSLILESASTNQTSMYLCASSPAWTSGAGEGTQYFGPGTRLLVL.

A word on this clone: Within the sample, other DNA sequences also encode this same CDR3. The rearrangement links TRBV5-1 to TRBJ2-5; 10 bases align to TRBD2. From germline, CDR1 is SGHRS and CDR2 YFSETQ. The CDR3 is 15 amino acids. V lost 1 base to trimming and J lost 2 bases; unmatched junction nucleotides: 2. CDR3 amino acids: CASSLLAGGQETQYF. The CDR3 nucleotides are TGCGCCAGCAGCTTGTTAGCGGGGGGTCAAGAGACCCAGTACTTC. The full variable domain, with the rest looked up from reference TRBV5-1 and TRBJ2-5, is KAGVTQTPRYLIKTRGQQVTLSCSPISGHRSVSWYQQTPGQGLQFLFEYFSETQRNKGNFPGRFSGRQFSNSRSEMNVSTLELGDSALYLCASSLLAGGQETQYFGPGTRLLVL.

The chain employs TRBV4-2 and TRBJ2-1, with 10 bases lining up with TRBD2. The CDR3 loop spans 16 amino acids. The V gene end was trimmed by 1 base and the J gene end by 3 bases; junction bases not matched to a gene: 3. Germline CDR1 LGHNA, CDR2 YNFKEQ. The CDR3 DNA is TGTGCCAGCAGCCAAGCCACTAGCGGGAACTACAATGAGCAGTTCTTC. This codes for CASSQATSGNYNEQFF.

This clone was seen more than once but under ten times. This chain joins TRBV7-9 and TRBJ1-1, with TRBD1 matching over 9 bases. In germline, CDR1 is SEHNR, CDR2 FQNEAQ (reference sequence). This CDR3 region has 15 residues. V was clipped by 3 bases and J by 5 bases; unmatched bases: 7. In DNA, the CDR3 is TGTGCCAGCAGCTTTTACACAGGGGGCAGTACTGAAGCTTTCTTT. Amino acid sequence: CASSFYTGGSTEAFF.

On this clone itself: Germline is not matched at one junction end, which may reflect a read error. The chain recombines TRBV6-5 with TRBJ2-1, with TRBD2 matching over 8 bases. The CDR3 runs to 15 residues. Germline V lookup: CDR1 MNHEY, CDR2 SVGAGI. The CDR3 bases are TGTGCCAGCAATTACGGGCGACTAGCGAACAATGAGCAGTTCTTC. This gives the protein CASNYGRLANNEQFF.